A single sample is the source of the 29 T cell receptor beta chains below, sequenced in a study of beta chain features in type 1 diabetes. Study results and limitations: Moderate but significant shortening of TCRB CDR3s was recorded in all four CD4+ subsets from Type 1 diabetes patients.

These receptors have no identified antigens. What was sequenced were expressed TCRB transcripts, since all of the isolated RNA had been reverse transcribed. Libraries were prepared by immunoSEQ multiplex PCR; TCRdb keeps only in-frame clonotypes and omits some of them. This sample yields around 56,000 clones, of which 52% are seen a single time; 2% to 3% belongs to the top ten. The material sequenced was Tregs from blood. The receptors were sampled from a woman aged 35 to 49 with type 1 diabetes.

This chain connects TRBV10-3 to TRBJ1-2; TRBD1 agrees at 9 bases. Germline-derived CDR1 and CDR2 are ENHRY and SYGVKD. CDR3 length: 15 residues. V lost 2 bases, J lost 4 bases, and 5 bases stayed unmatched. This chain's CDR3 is CAISEPGQGGYGYTF. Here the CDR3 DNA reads TGTGCCATCAGTGAGCCGGGACAGGGCGGCTATGGCTACACCTTC.

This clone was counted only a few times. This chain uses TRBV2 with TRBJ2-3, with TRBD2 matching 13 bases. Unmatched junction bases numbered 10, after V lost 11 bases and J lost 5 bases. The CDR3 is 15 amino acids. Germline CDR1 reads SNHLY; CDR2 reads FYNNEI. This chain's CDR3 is CAFGGLAGAIDTQYF. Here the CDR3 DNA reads TGTGCCTTCGGCGGACTAGCGGGAGCGATAGATACGCAGTATTTT.

The chain's CDR3 is CASSPGGLLGGELFF. The DNA for the CDR3 is TGTGCCAGCAGCCCAGGGGGACTTCTAGGCGGGGAGCTGTTTTTT. This chain links TRBV7-9 with TRBJ2-2; D perhaps matches TRBD1 (7 bases). The CDR3 runs to 15 residues. CDR1 is SEHNR and CDR2 is FQNEAQ in the germline V gene (reference sequence). V was cut by 5 bases and J by 7 bases, with 17 bases left in between.

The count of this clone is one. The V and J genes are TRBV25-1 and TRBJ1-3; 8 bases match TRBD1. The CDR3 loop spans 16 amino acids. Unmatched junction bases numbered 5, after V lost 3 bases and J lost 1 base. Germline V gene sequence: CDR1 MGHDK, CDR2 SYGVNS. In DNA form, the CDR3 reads TGTGCCAGCAGTGACCCGGACAGGGCGTCTGGAAACACCATATATTTT. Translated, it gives CASSDPDRASGNTIYF. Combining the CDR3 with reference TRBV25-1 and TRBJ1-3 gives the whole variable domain EADIYQTPRYLVIGTGKKITLECSQTMGHDKMYWYQQDPGMELHLIHYSYGVNSTEKGDLSSESTVSRIRTEHFPLTLESARPSHTSQYLCASSDPDRASGNTIYFGEGSWLTVV.

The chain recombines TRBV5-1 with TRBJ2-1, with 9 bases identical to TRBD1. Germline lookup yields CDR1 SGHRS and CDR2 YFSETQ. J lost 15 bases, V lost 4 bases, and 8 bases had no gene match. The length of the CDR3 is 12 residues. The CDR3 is CASSGDRDLLFF. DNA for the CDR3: TGCGCCAGCAGCGGGGACAGGGATCTTCTGTTCTTC.

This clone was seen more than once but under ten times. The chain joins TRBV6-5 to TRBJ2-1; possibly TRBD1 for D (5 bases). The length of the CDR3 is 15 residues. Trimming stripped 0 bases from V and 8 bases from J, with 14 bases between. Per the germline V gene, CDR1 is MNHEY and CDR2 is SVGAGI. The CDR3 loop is CASSYSYSRVDEQFF. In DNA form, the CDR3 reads TGTGCCAGCAGTTACTCGTATTCCAGGGTCGATGAGCAGTTCTTC.

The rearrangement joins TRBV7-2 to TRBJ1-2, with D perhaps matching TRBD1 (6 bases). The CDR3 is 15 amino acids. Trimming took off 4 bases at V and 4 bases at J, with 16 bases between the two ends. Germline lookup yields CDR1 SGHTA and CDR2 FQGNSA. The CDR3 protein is CASSSRAGAIYGYTF. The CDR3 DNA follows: TGTGCCAGCAGCTCCCGGGCAGGGGCCATCTATGGCTACACCTTC.

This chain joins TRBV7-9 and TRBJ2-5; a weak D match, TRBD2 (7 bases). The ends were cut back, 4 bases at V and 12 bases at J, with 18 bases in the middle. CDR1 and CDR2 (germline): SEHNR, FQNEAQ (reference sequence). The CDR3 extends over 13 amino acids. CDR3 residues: CASSSGGGAKEYF. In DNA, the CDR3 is TGTGCCAGCAGCTCCGGAGGGGGGGCGAAGGAGTACTTC.

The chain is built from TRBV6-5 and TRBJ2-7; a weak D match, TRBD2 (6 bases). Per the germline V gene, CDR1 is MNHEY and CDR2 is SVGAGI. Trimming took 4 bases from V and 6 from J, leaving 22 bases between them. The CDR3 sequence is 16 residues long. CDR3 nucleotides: TGTGCCAGCAGTTCCCTCTCCGGCAGGGAGGAGGGCGAGCAGTACTTC. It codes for CASSSLSGREEGEQYF.

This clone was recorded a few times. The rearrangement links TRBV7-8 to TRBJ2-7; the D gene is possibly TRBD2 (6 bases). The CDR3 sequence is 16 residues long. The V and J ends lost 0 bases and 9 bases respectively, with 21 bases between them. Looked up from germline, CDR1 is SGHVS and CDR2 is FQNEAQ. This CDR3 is CASSLATTVVEGTQYF. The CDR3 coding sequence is TGTGCCAGCAGCTTAGCGACCACCGTGGTGGAGGGCACGCAGTACTTC.

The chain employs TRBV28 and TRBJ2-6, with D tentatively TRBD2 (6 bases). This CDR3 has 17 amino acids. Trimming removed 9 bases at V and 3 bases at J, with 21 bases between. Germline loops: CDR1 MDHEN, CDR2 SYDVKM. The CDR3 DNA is TGTGCCAGTTACCCCTCTCCGGGAGCTCGTGGGGCCAACGTCCTGACTTTC. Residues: CASYPSPGARGANVLTF.

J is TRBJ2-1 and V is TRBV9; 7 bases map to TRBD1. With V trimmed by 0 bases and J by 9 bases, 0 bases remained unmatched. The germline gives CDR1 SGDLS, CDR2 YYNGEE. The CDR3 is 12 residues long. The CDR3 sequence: CASSVDRGEQFF. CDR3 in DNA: TGTGCCAGCAGCGTAGACAGGGGTGAGCAGTTCTTC.

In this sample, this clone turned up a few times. Here the CDR3 DNA reads TGTGCTTCCGGTAGGGGCAGATTGAACACTGAAGCTTTCTTT. Translating gives CASGRGRLNTEAFF. The J gene is TRBJ1-1, the V gene TRBV19; TRBD1 might be the D (5 bases). CDR1 and CDR2 from the germline V gene are LNHDA and SQIVND (reference sequence). This CDR3 is built from 14 residues.

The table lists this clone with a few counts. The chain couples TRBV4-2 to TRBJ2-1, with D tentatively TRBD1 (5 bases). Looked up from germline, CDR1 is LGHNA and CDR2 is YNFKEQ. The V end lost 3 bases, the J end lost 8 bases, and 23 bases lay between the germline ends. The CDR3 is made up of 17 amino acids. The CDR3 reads CASSQATGRGHNYEQFF. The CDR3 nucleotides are TGTGCCAGCAGCCAGGCCACAGGTAGAGGACATAACTATGAGCAGTTCTTC.

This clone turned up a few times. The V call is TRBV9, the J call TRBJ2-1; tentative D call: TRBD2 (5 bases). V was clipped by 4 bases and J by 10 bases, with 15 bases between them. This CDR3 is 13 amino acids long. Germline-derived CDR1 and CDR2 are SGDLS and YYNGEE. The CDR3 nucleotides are TGTGCCAGCAGCCCCCGCCGGACTCTCGAGCAGTTCTTC. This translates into CASSPRRTLEQFF.

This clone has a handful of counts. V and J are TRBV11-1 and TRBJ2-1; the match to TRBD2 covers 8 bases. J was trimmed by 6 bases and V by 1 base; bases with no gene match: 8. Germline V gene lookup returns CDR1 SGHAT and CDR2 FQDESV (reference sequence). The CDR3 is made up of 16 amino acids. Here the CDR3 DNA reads TGTGCCAGCAGCTTAGAGCGGCGGGGGGCTTCCAATGAGCAGTTCTTC. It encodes CASSLERRGASNEQFF.

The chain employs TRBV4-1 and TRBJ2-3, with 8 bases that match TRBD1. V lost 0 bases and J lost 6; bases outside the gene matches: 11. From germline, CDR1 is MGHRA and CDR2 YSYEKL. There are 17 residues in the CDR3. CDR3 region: CASSQDRTGLDVDTQYF. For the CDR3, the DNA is TGCGCCAGCAGCCAAGATCGGACAGGGCTTGACGTTGATACGCAGTATTTT.

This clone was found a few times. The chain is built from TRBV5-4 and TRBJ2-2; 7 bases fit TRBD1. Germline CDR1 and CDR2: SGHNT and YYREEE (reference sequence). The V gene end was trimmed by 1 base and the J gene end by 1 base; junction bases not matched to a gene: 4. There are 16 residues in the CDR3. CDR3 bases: TGTGCCAGCAGCTTGAACAGGGGCCTGAACACCGGGGAGCTGTTTTTT. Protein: CASSLNRGLNTGELFF.

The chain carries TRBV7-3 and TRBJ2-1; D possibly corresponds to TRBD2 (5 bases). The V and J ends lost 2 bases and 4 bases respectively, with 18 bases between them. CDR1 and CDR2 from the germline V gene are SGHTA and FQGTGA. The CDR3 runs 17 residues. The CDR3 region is CASSLEGGGSFYNEQFF. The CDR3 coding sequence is TGTGCCAGCAGCTTAGAGGGTGGTGGGAGCTTTTACAATGAGCAGTTCTTC.

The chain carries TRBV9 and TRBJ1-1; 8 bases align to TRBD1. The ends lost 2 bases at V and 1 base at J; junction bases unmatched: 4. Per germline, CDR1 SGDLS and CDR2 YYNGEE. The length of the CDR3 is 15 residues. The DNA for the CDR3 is TGTGCCAGCAGCGTCTCCGGACAGGGGAACACTGAAGCTTTCTTT. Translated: CASSVSGQGNTEAFF.

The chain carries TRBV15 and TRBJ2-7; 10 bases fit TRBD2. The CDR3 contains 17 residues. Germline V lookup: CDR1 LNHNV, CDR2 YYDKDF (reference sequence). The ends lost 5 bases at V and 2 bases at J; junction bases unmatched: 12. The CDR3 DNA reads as TGTGCCACCAGCCAGAGCATAGGACTAGCGGTCCCCTACGAGCAGTACTTC. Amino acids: CATSQSIGLAVPYEQYF.

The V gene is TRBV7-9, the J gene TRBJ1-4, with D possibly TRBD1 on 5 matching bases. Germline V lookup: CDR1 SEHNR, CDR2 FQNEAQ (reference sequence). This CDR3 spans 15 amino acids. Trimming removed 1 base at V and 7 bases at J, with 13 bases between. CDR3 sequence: CASSLGGGTAEKLFF. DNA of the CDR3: TGTGCCAGCAGCTTAGGGGGGGGTACCGCTGAAAAACTGTTTTTT.

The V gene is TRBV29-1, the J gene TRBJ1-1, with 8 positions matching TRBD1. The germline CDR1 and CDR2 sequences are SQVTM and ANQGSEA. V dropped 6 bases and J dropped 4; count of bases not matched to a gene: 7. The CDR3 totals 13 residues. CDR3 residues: CSVRGRLSTEAFF. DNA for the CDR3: TGCAGCGTCAGGGGGCGGCTGAGCACTGAAGCTTTCTTT.

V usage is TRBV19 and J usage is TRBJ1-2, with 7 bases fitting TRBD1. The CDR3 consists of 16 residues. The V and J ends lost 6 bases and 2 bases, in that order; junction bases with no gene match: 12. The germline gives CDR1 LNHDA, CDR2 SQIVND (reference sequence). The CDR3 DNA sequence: TGTGCCAGTAGGGAGGGTGCGGACAGGAAGAACTATGGCTACACCTTC. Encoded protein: CASREGADRKNYGYTF.

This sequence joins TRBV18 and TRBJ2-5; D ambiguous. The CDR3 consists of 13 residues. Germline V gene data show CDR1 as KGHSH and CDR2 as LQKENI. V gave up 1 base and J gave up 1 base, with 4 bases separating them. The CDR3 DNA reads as TGTGCCAGCTCACCACGGCCCCAAGAGACCCAGTACTTC. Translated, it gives CASSPRPQETQYF.

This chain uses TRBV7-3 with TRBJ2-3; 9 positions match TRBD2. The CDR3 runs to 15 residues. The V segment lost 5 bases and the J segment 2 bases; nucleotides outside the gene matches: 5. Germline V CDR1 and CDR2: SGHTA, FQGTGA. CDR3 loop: CASSARLADTDTQYF. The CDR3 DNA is TGTGCCAGCAGCGCCAGACTAGCGGACACAGATACGCAGTATTTT.

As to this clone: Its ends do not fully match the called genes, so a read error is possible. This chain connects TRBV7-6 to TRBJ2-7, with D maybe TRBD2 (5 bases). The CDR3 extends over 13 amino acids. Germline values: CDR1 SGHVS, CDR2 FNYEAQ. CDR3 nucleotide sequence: TGTGCCAACAGCGCAACACGGGACTACGAGCAGTACTTC. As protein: CANSATRDYEQYF.

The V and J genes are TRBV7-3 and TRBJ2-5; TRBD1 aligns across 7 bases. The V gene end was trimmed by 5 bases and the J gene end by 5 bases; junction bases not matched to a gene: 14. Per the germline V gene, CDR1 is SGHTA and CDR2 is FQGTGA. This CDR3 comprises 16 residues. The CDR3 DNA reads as TGTGCCAGCAGCCCGCTATCGACAGGGCTCCGGGAGACCCAGTACTTC. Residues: CASSPLSTGLRETQYF.

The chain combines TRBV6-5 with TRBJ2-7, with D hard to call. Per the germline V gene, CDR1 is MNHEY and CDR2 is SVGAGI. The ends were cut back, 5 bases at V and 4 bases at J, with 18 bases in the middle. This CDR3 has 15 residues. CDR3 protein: CASSRVSLYGYEQYF. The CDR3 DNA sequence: TGTGCCAGCAGTCGCGTTTCTCTATATGGTTACGAGCAGTACTTC.